This T cell receptor beta chain originates from a study of cytomegalovirus exposure and HLA in healthy donors. The CDR3 has 13 residues. V was clipped by 4 bases and J by 4 bases, with 10 bases between them. Per the germline V gene, CDR1 is ENHRY and CDR2 is SYGVKD. Findings and caveats of the study: By a later analysis, the bulk of CMV-associated TCR beta chains appeared HLA-restricted.

Regarding this clone: Its antigen is still unknown.

In the PCR, 60 Vbeta and 13 Jbeta primers were used. Only in-frame clones appear in the TCRdb table, and some are missing; sequencing was by immunoSEQ multiplex PCR. Of under 200,000 clones listed, around 79% are singletons. This TCR was sampled from a male donor in good health and CMV-seropositive. This chain uses TRBV10-3 with TRBJ2-5; D is unresolved. Material: PBMCs. The CDR3 is CAISANGRETQYF. CDR3 bases: TGTGCCATCAGTGCCAATGGTAGAGAGACCCAGTACTTC.